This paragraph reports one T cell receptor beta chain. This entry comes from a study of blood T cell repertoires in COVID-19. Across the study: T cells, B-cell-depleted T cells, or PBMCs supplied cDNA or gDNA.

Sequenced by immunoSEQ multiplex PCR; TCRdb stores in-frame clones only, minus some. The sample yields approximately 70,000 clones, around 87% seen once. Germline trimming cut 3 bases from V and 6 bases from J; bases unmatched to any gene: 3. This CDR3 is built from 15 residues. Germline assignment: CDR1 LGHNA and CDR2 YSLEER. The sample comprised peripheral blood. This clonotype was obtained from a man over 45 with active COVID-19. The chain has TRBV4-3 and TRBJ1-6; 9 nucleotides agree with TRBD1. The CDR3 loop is CASSQLTGGNSPLHF. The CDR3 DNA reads TGCGCCAGCAGCCAGTTGACAGGGGGTAATTCACCCCTCCACTTT.